The rows below give T cell receptor beta chains drawn from one sample of a study of T cell responses to AZD1222 COVID-19 vaccine. TCRdb's copy holds only in-frame clones and misses some; the assay was immunoSEQ multiplex PCR. Here the sample spans about 160,000 clones, around 93% being singletons. The specimen comprised peripheral blood, sampled on day 0 of AZD1222 vaccination. The receptors come from an adult in good health. Each CDR3 is given without its conserved first and last residue.

CDR3	V	J
SATGQGLRGIYEQY	TRBV29-1	TRBJ2-7
ASSDDRAGANVLT	TRBV6-4	TRBJ2-6
ASSVALAGVAEQY	TRBV9	TRBJ2-7
SAPPGTGQY	TRBV20-1	TRBJ2-7
ASSFEGTGEIRGSNQPQH	TRBV12-1	TRBJ1-5
ASSLPHRGPIDTQY	TRBV28	TRBJ2-3
ASSLGGLLGAQY	TRBV11-2	TRBJ2-5
ASSPHVAASGPNTGELF	TRBV9	TRBJ2-2
ASSLEGGARGYT	TRBV11-2	TRBJ1-2
ASSFAGGQGNQPQH	TRBV28	TRBJ1-5
ASSLGRNYGYT	TRBV7-9	TRBJ1-2
ASSDGTGVWGETQY	TRBV7-8	TRBJ2-5
ASSPTGGRVQETQY	TRBV7-9	TRBJ2-5
ASSESSGVGGRETQY	TRBV10-1	TRBJ2-5
ASSLRLPGAQTSTDTQY	TRBV14	TRBJ2-3
ASSHLANYGYT	TRBV3-1/TRBV3-2	TRBJ1-2
ASSPGTAWEQF	TRBV7-9	TRBJ2-1
ASSVGTGRNEKLF	TRBV9	TRBJ1-4
ASSQIGRDTEAF	TRBV28	TRBJ1-1
ASRILAGGGSYEQY	TRBV7-3	TRBJ2-7
ATSRGDDEQY	TRBV15	TRBJ2-7